The 16 T cell receptor beta chains reported below all come from one sample, sequenced in a study of CD8 T cells in ankylosing spondylitis. MiXCR was run by TCRdb on the 5' RACE reads, yielding one entry per CDR3 protein. The data contain 300,000 to 400,000 distinct CDR3 sequences, 11% of them singletons. Source material: blood, either unsorted or a sorted T cell fraction (not recorded which). All receptors derive from a female donor with ankylosing spondylitis or in good health (not recorded which).

This clonotype occurred many times. V is TRBV7-2 and J is TRBJ1-2; D is unclear. Germline assignment: CDR1 SGHTA and CDR2 FQGNSA. The CDR3 is 14 amino acids. The ends were cut back, 5 bases at V and 4 bases at J, with 14 bases in the middle. As DNA, the CDR3 is TGTGCCAGCAGCCCGAATGGGTCGGGCTATGGCTACACCTTC. Amino acid sequence: CASSPNGSGYGYTF.

This chain uses TRBV7-9 with TRBJ2-1; D might be TRBD2 (6 bases). V was trimmed by 3 bases and J by 7 bases, leaving 22 bases between them. Germline V lookup: CDR1 SEHNR, CDR2 FQNEAQ (reference sequence). CDR3 size: 17 residues. The CDR3 bases are TGTGCCAGCAGCTTCCCCCACGGGGACCTTCGGGGGAATGAGCAGTTCTTC. The encoded protein is CASSFPHGDLRGNEQFF.

This clonotype was counted a few times. The rearrangement uses TRBV20-1 and TRBJ2-1; tentatively, D is TRBD2 (5 bases). V lost 5 bases and J 8 bases, leaving 13 bases between the germline ends. Germline V gene sequence: CDR1 DFQATT, CDR2 SNEGSKA (reference sequence). This CDR3 comprises 12 residues. In nucleotides, the CDR3 is TGCAGTGCTGCCCGGGGTAGGGATGAGCAGTTCTTC. Amino acids: CSAARGRDEQFF.

This clonotype came up a few times. The V gene is TRBV7-2, the J gene TRBJ2-7, with D uncertain. The V gene lost 0 bases and the J gene lost 0 bases, with 9 bases spanning the gap. CDR1 SGHTA and CDR2 FQGNSA come from the germline V gene. The CDR3 loop spans 15 amino acids. The CDR3 region is CASSLAPASSYEQYF. CDR3 DNA sequence: TGTGCCAGCAGCTTAGCCCCAGCCAGCTCCTACGAGCAGTACTTC.

This clonotype was observed a few times. The V gene is TRBV10-2, the J gene TRBJ2-1; 13 bases fit TRBD2. The CDR3 is made up of 18 amino acids. The trim removed 0 bases at V and 4 bases at J, leaving 6 bases unmatched. In germline, CDR1 is WSHSY, CDR2 SAAADI. CDR3 amino acids: CASSESIGLAGEYNEQFF. DNA for the CDR3: TGCGCCAGCAGTGAGTCGATCGGACTAGCGGGGGAGTACAATGAGCAGTTCTTC.

This clonotype was detected many times. This rearrangement joins TRBV5-1 to TRBJ2-3; the D is unclear. The CDR3 extends over 16 amino acids. The V gene lost 0 bases and the J gene lost 3 bases, with 14 bases spanning the gap. Germline CDR1 is SGHRS and CDR2 is YFSETQ. CDR3 in amino acids: CASSLGNLDHTDTQYF. In DNA form, the CDR3 reads TGCGCCAGCAGCTTGGGGAACCTGGATCATACAGATACGCAGTATTTT.

This clonotype was seen repeatedly, ten times or more. V is TRBV7-2 and J is TRBJ2-7, with 10 bases identical to TRBD2. Germline trimming cut 4 bases from V and 2 bases from J; bases unmatched to any gene: 8. CDR3 length: 16 residues. Germline-derived CDR1 and CDR2 are SGHTA and FQGNSA. CDR3 protein: CASSSPGLARTYEQYF. The CDR3 DNA reads as TGTGCCAGCAGCTCCCCGGGACTAGCGCGTACCTACGAGCAGTACTTC.

This clonotype was seen ten or more times. CDR3 in amino acids: CASSFIAGFQGTQYF. The DNA of the CDR3 is TGTGCCAGCAGCTTTATTGCGGGGTTCCAGGGTACGCAGTATTTT. The V and J genes are TRBV7-8 and TRBJ2-3, with a tentative D call TRBD2 (6 bases). Trimming left V 3 bases short and J 8 bases short, with 18 bases between. This CDR3 contains 15 residues. The germline gives CDR1 SGHVS, CDR2 FQNEAQ.

This clonotype was seen a handful of times. CDR3 nucleotide sequence: TGTGCCAGCAGGCTCGCACAGGGAGGGGGTAGTGAAGCTTTCTTT. This translates into CASRLAQGGGSEAFF. The chain links TRBV7-2 to TRBJ1-1, with a possible D match to TRBD1 (6 bases). Germline V gene sequence: CDR1 SGHTA, CDR2 FQGNSA. This CDR3 region has 15 residues. V gave up 6 bases and J gave up 7 bases, with 21 bases separating them.

This clonotype has a count of ten or more. The chain recombines TRBV20-1 with TRBJ1-2, with 10 bases matching TRBD1. Germline values: CDR1 DFQATT, CDR2 SNEGSKA (reference sequence). This CDR3 comprises 13 residues. V shed 6 bases and J 8 bases; nucleotides not matched to a gene: 9. Here the CDR3 DNA reads TGCAGTGCACAGGACAGGGGGTACTTCGGCTACACCTTC. Its protein product is CSAQDRGYFGYTF.

The J gene is TRBJ2-3, the V gene TRBV27, with D unresolved. Germline CDR1 is MNHEY and CDR2 is SMNVEV (reference sequence). This CDR3 has 16 amino acids. V lost 2 bases to trimming and J lost 1 base, with 13 bases between them. The CDR3 DNA sequence: TGTGCCAGCAGTTTACGCCTCCCACGGCGCACAGATACGCAGTATTTT. Translated, it gives CASSLRLPRRTDTQYF.

This clonotype was seen many times. The chain carries TRBV5-1 and TRBJ1-1, with D tentatively TRBD1 (5 bases). V was pared by 4 bases and J by 7 bases, with 11 bases between. The CDR3 has 12 residues. Germline lookup yields CDR1 SGHRS and CDR2 YFSETQ. CDR3: CASSGLGGEAFF. Written as DNA, the CDR3 is TGCGCCAGCAGCGGACTGGGGGGTGAAGCTTTCTTT.

This clonotype was observed many times. This sequence joins TRBV10-2 and TRBJ1-1; perhaps TRBD1 as D (5 bases). Germline V CDR1 and CDR2: WSHSY, SAAADI. CDR3 size: 14 residues. V was trimmed by 0 bases and J by 7 bases, leaving 12 bases between them. For the CDR3, the DNA is TGCGCCAGCAGTGAGTCGGGGACCCGAAATGAAGCTTTCTTT. Translated: CASSESGTRNEAFF.

The gene calls are TRBV18 and TRBJ2-1; D gene unclear. Germline assignment: CDR1 KGHSH and CDR2 LQKENI. This CDR3 has 14 residues. V was clipped by 6 bases and J by 0 bases, with 9 bases between them. The CDR3 sequence: CASSYPSSYNEQFF. The CDR3, as DNA: TGTGCCAGCTCCTATCCCAGCTCCTACAATGAGCAGTTCTTC.

This clonotype was picked up many times. This chain joins TRBV5-6 and TRBJ1-1; no definite D call. Trimming took 0 bases from V and 1 from J, leaving 16 bases between them. There are 17 residues in the CDR3. Germline loops: CDR1 SGHDT, CDR2 YYEEEE. CDR3 amino acids: CASSLGVPPRSNTEAFF. The CDR3 nucleotides are TGTGCCAGCAGCTTGGGGGTCCCGCCCCGCTCGAACACTGAAGCTTTCTTT. Filled out from reference TRBV5-6 and TRBJ1-1, the complete variable domain reads DAGVTQSPTHLIKTRGQQVTLRCSPKSGHDTVSWYQQALGQGPQFIFQYYEEEERQRGNFPDRFSGHQFPNYSSELNVNALLLGDSALYLCASSLGVPPRSNTEAFFGQGTRLTVV.

The sample holds many counts of this clonotype. The chain is built from TRBV7-2 and TRBJ2-5; tentatively, D is TRBD2 (5 bases). V gave up 5 bases and J gave up 2 bases, with 12 bases separating them. Germline V gene data show CDR1 as SGHTA and CDR2 as FQGNSA. The CDR3 runs to 14 residues. CDR3 nucleotides: TGTGCCAGCAGCATCAGCGGTCATCAAGAGACCCAGTACTTC. This codes for CASSISGHQETQYF. The full variable domain, completed using reference TRBV7-2 and TRBJ2-5, is GAGVSQSPSNKVTEKGKDVELRCDPISGHTALYWYRQSLGQGLEFLIYFQGNSAPDKSGLPSDRFSAERTGGSVSTLTIQRTQQEDSAVYLCASSISGHQETQYFGPGTRLLVL.